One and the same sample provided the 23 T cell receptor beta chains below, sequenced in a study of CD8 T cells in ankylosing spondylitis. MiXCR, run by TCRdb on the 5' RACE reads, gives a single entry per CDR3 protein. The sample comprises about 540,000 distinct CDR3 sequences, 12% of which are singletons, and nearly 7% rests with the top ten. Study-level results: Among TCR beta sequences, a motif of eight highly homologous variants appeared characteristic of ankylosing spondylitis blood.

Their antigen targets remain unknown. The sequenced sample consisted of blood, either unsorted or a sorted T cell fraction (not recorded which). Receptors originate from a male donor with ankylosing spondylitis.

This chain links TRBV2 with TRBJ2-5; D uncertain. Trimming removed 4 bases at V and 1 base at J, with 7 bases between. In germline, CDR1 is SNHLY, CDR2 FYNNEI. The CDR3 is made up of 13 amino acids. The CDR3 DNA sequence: TGTGCCAGCAGTGCTAGGCTCCAAGAGACCCAGTACTTC. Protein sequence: CASSARLQETQYF.

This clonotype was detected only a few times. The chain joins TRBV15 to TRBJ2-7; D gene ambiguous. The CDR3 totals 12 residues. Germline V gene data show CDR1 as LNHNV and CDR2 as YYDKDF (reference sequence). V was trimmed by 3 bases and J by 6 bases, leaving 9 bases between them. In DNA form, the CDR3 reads TGTGCCACCAGCAGCTCCCCTAGCGAGCAGTACGTC. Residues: CATSSSPSEQYV.

CDR3 sequence: CSARSGDETQYF. In DNA, the CDR3 is TGCAGTGCTAGAAGTGGTGACGAGACCCAGTACTTC. This chain joins TRBV20-1 and TRBJ2-5; no definite D call. The CDR3 is 12 residues long. V lost 2 bases and J lost 5, with 9 bases in between. The V gene's germline CDR1 is DFQATT and CDR2 SNEGSKA (reference sequence).

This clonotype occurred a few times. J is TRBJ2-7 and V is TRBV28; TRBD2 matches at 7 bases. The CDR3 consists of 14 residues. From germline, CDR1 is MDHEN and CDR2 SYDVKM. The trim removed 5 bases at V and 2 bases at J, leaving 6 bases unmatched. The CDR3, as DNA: TGTGCCAGCAGTCATCGGGACTACCCCTACGAGCAGTACTTC. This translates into CASSHRDYPYEQYF.

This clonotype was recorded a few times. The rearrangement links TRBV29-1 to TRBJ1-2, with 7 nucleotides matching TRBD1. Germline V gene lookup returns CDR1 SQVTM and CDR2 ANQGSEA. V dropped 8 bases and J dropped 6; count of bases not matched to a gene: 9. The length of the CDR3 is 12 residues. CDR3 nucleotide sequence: TGCAGCCTAGGCACAGGGGAGGATGGCTACACCTTC. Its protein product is CSLGTGEDGYTF. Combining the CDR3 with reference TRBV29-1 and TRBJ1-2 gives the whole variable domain SAVISQKPSRDICQRGTSLTIQCQVDSQVTMMFWYRQQPGQSLTLIATANQGSEATYESGFVIDKFPISRPNLTFSTLTVSNMSPEDSSIYLCSLGTGEDGYTFGSGTRLTVV.

The CDR3 loop reads CASSRDRGRGTEAFF. CDR3 bases: TGTGCCAGCAGTAGGGACAGGGGGCGCGGGACTGAAGCTTTCTTT. The chain combines TRBV2 with TRBJ1-1; 12 nucleotides agree with TRBD1. Germline CDR1 and CDR2: SNHLY and FYNNEI. CDR3 size: 15 residues. After removal of 5 bases from V and 5 bases from J, the junction contained 6 bases not matched to a gene.

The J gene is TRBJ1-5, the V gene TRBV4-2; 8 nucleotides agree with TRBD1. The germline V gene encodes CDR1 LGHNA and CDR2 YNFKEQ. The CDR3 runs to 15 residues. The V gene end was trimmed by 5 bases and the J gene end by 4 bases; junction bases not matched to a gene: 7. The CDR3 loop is CASSYDRGDNQPQHF. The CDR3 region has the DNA TGTGCCAGCAGCTACGACAGGGGAGATAATCAGCCCCAGCATTTT.

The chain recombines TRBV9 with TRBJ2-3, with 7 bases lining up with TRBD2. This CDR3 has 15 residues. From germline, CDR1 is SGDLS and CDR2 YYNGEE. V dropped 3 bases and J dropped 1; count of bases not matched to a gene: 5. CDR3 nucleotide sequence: TGTGCCAGCAGCGGAACTAGCGTCGGCACAGATACGCAGTATTTT. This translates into CASSGTSVGTDTQYF. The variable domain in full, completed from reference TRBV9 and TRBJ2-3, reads DSGVTQTPKHLITATGQRVTLRCSPRSGDLSVYWYQQSLDQGLQFLIQYYNGEERAKGNILERFSAQQFPDLHSELNLSSLELGDSALYFCASSGTSVGTDTQYFGPGTRLTVL.

The CDR3 is CSVEGRGAGGYTF. CDR3 nucleotide sequence: TGCAGCGTTGAGGGCAGGGGAGCAGGGGGCTACACCTTC. V is TRBV29-1 and J is TRBJ1-2; TRBD1 might be the D (6 bases). CDR3 length: 13 residues. V was cut by 3 bases and J by 8 bases, with 16 bases left in between. In germline, CDR1 is SQVTM, CDR2 ANQGSEA.

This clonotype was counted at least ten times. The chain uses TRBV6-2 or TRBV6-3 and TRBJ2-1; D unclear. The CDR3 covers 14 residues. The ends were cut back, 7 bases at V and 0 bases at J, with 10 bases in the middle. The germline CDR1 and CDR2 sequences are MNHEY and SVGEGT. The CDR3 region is CASINPSSYNEQFF. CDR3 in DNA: TGTGCCAGCATAAATCCTAGCTCCTACAATGAGCAGTTCTTC.

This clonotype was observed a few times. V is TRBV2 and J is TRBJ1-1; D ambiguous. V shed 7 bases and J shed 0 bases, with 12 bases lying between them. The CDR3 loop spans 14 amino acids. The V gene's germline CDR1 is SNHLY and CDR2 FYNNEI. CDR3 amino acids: CASKPDGLNTEAFF. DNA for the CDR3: TGTGCCAGCAAACCGGACGGCCTGAACACTGAAGCTTTCTTT.

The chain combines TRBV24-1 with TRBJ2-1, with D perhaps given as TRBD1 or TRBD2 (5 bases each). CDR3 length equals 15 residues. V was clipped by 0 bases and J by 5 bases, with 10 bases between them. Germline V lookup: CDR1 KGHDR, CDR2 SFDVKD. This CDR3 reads CATSDLRGPNNEQFF. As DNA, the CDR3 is TGTGCCACCAGTGATTTGCGGGGCCCGAACAATGAGCAGTTCTTC.

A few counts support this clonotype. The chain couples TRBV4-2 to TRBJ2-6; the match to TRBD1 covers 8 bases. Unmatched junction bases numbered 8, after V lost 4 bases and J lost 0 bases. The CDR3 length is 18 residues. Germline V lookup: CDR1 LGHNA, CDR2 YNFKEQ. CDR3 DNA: TGTGCCAGCAGCCGCCAGACAGGGGATAGCTCTGGGGCCAACGTCCTGACTTTC. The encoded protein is CASSRQTGDSSGANVLTF.

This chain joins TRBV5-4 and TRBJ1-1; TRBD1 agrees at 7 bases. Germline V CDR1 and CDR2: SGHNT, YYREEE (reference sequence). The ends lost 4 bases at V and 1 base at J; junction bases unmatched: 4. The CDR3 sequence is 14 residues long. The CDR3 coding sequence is TGTGCCAGCAGCGAAGACAGGGCGAACACTGAAGCTTTCTTT. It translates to CASSEDRANTEAFF.

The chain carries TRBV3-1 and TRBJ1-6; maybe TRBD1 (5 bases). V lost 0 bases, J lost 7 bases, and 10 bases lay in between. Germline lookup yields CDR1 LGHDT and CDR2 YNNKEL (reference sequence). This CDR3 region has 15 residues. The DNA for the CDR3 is TGTGCCAGCAGCCAAGATGTACAGGCCAATTCACCCCTCCACTTT. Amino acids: CASSQDVQANSPLHF.

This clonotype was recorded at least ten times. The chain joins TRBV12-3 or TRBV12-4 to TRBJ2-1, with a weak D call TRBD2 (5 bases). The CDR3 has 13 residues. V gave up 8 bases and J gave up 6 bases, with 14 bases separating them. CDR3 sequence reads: CASRRTGTNEQFF. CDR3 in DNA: TGTGCCAGCCGTCGGACTGGAACCAATGAGCAGTTCTTC.

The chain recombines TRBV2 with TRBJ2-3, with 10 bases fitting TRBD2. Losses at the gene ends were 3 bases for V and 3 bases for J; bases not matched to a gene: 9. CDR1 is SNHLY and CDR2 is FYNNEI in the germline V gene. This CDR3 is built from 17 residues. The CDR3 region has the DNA TGTGCCAGCAGTGATTTAGCGGGAGGACCAATGACAGATACGCAGTATTTT. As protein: CASSDLAGGPMTDTQYF.

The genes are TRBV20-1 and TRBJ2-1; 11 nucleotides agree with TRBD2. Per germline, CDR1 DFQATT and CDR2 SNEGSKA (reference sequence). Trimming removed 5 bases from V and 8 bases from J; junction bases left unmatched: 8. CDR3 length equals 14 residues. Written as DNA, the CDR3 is TGCAGTGCTCGCTCACTAGCGGGAGTACATGAGCAGTTCTTC. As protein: CSARSLAGVHEQFF.

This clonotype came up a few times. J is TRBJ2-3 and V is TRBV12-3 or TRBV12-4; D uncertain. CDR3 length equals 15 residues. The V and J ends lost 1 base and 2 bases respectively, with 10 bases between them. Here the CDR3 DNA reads TGTGCCAGCAGTTTAGGAGGCAAATACACAGATACGCAGTATTTT. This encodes CASSLGGKYTDTQYF.

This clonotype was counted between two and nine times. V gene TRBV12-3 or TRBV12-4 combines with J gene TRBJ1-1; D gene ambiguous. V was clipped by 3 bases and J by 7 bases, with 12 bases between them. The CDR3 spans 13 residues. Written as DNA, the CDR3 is TGTGCCAGCAGTTTTAGTCCCGTTAGTGAAGCTTTCTTT. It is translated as CASSFSPVSEAFF.

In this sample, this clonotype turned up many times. This CDR3 is CSALAGGPITDTQYF. The CDR3 DNA follows: TGCAGCGCATTAGCGGGAGGGCCAATAACAGATACGCAGTATTTT. V usage is TRBV29-1 and J usage is TRBJ2-3; the match to TRBD2 covers 11 bases. V was clipped by 7 bases and J by 3 bases; unmatched bases: 9. CDR1 SQVTM and CDR2 ANQGSEA come from the germline V gene. The CDR3 is 15 residues long.

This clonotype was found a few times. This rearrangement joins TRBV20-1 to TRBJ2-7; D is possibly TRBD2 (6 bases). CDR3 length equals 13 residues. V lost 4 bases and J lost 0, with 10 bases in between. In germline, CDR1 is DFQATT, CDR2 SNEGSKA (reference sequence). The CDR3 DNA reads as TGCAGTGCTAAGAGCGGGTTCTCCTACGAGCAGTACTTC. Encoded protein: CSAKSGFSYEQYF.

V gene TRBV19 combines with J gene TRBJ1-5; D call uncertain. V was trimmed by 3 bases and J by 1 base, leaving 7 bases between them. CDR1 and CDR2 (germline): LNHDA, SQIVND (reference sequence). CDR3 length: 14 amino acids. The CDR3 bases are TGTGCCAGTAGTATGCGGTTAAGCAATCAGCCCCAGCATTTT. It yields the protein CASSMRLSNQPQHF.